This T cell receptor (beta chain) stems from a study of regulatory T cells in long-lasting Graves disease. Time point meaning: newly diagnosed GD, antithyroid drugs for less than 3 months. The TCR library was prepared using RNA isolated from PBMCs. The patients included were those that came from an endocrinology department in Xi'an, China. For TCR beta, libraries came from iRepertoire HTBI primers and Arm-PCR of CDR3 regions. TCRdb re-called the multiplex PCR reads with MiXCR, one entry per CDR3 protein. The repertoire includes around 400,000 distinct CDR3 sequences, 12% of them detected once, and 15% to 20% sits in the top ten. Trimming left V 5 bases short and J 7 bases short, with 17 bases between. Germline CDR1 MNHNS, CDR2 SASEGT. CDR3 size: 14 residues. In its sample, this clonotype was seen a few times. The sample was also linked to a second study, of T cells in Graves' hyperthyroidism and ophthalmopathy.

This TCR was sampled from a woman between 18 and 29 years old with Graves disease. Specimen: peripheral blood mononuclear cells (PBMCs), collected at new diagnosis, from a patient treated with antithyroid drugs. The chain uses TRBV6-1 and TRBJ1-2; D ambiguous. Written as DNA, the CDR3 is TGTGCCAGCAGTCCCAAGGAGGGATTGGGTGGCTACACCTTC. Its translation: CASSPKEGLGGYTF.